Each of the 14 T cell receptor beta chains below was sequenced from the same sample in a study of blood T cell repertoires in COVID-19. Method: immunoSEQ multiplex PCR; TCRdb's copy keeps in-frame clones and lacks some. The sample carries about 160,000 clones, 70% to 90% recorded once. The sample was peripheral blood. These receptors came from a man aged 40-49 years with acute or convalescent COVID-19.

A single count supports this clone. J is TRBJ2-2 and V is TRBV11-3; maybe TRBD2 (6 bases). Trimming left V 2 bases short and J 0 bases short, with 10 bases between. This CDR3 spans 16 amino acids. The V gene's germline CDR1 is SGHNT and CDR2 YENEEA. In DNA form, the CDR3 reads TGTGCCAGCAGCTTATACACGGGGGCGAACACCGGGGAGCTGTTTTTT. This codes for CASSLYTGANTGELFF.

The J gene is TRBJ2-7, the V gene TRBV28, with D possibly matching TRBD2 (5 bases). CDR1 and CDR2 from the germline V gene are MDHEN and SYDVKM. There are 12 residues in the CDR3. Trimming removed 5 bases from V and 6 bases from J, with 11 bases in between. CDR3 nucleotides: TGTGCCAGCAGTCTTCAACGGGGCGAGCAGTACTTC. This sequence encodes CASSLQRGEQYF.

In this sample, this clone turned up once. V and J are TRBV7-2 and TRBJ1-3, with unresolved D. This CDR3 is built from 14 residues. Germline V gives CDR1 SGHTA, CDR2 FQGNSA. With 5 bases removed from V and 4 bases from J, the gap between germline ends came to 12 bases. Here the CDR3 DNA reads TGTGCCAGCAGCCCCCCTGGGAGAGGAAACACCATATATTTT. It yields the protein CASSPPGRGNTIYF.

The chain joins TRBV9 to TRBJ2-3; weak D call: TRBD2 (5 bases). This CDR3 is built from 15 residues. Trimming stripped 6 bases from V and 6 bases from J, with 20 bases between. The germline V gene has CDR1 SGDLS and CDR2 YYNGEE. The CDR3 sequence: CASTPGLQQGDTQYF. The CDR3 bases are TGTGCCAGCACCCCAGGACTCCAGCAAGGGGATACGCAGTATTTT.

V gene TRBV5-1 combines with J gene TRBJ1-1; TRBD1 might be the D (5 bases). The germline V and J ends were trimmed by 5 bases and 0 bases, with 11 bases remaining between them. The CDR3 totals 14 residues. The V gene's germline CDR1 is SGHRS and CDR2 YFSETQ. The CDR3 DNA sequence: TGCGCCAGCAGTACAGGATTCTTGAACACTGAAGCTTTCTTT. The encoded protein is CASSTGFLNTEAFF.

This rearrangement joins TRBV28 to TRBJ1-2; D is unresolved. Germline V lookup: CDR1 MDHEN, CDR2 SYDVKM. The CDR3 runs 15 residues. Trimming took off 2 bases at V and 0 bases at J, with 10 bases between the two ends. This chain's CDR3 is CASSLSPGANYGYTF. The CDR3 coding sequence is TGTGCCAGCAGTTTAAGTCCAGGCGCTAACTATGGCTACACCTTC.

The V and J genes are TRBV28 and TRBJ2-1; D gene ambiguous. The CDR3 runs 13 residues. Between the trimmed V and J ends, which lost 1 base and 7 bases, there was a span of 8 bases. Germline assignment: CDR1 MDHEN and CDR2 SYDVKM. CDR3 bases: TGTGCCAGCAGTTTATCGTACGGGAATGAGCAGTTCTTC. Translation: CASSLSYGNEQFF.

The gene calls are TRBV28 and TRBJ1-5; D perhaps matches TRBD1 (6 bases). V gave up 5 bases and J gave up 5 bases, with 13 bases separating them. The CDR3 covers 14 residues. Germline V gene lookup returns CDR1 MDHEN and CDR2 SYDVKM. The CDR3 protein is CASSGLGGDQPQHF. CDR3 nucleotides: TGTGCCAGCAGTGGTCTAGGGGGTGATCAGCCCCAGCATTTT.

The gene calls are TRBV5-5 and TRBJ2-6; the D gene is possibly TRBD1 (5 bases). Germline CDR1 reads SGHKS; CDR2 reads YYEKEE (reference sequence). The V gene lost 3 bases and the J gene lost 1 base, with 14 bases spanning the gap. The CDR3 contains 17 residues. Here the CDR3 DNA reads TGTGCCAGCAGCTGGATGGCAGGGTATTCTGGGGCCAACGTCCTGACTTTC. It encodes CASSWMAGYSGANVLTF.

This chain connects TRBV2 to TRBJ1-1; TRBD1 agrees at 9 bases. CDR1 SNHLY and CDR2 FYNNEI come from the germline V gene. Trimming took 8 bases from V and 5 from J; bases not matched to a gene: 9. The CDR3 has 14 residues. CDR3 residues: CASFYGQGRTEAFF. The DNA for the CDR3 is TGTGCCAGCTTTTATGGACAGGGGAGGACTGAAGCTTTCTTT.

The chain uses TRBV15 and TRBJ2-7, with D unresolved. The CDR3 runs 14 residues. V gave up 0 bases and J gave up 6 bases, with 12 bases separating them. Per germline, CDR1 LNHNV and CDR2 YYDKDF (reference sequence). The CDR3 protein is CATSRDATVGEQYF. The DNA for the CDR3 is TGTGCCACCAGCAGAGATGCAACTGTCGGCGAGCAGTACTTC.

This chain joins TRBV11-3 and TRBJ2-7; 9 nucleotides line up with TRBD1. The V and J ends lost 0 bases and 10 bases, in that order; junction bases with no gene match: 4. Germline assignment: CDR1 SGHNT and CDR2 YENEEA. The CDR3 has 13 residues. Here the CDR3 reads CASSLDRDREQYF. The CDR3 DNA follows: TGTGCCAGCAGCTTAGACCGGGACAGGGAACAGTACTTC.

This rearrangement joins TRBV5-5 to TRBJ1-2; D possibly corresponds to TRBD1 (5 bases). Germline assignment: CDR1 SGHKS and CDR2 YYEKEE (reference sequence). This CDR3 spans 15 amino acids. V gave up 7 bases and J gave up 3 bases, with 19 bases separating them. This CDR3 reads CASYPRGRGDYGYTF. DNA of the CDR3: TGTGCCAGCTACCCCCGGGGGAGAGGTGACTATGGCTACACCTTC.

The rearrangement links TRBV6-6 to TRBJ1-1; 12 bases map to TRBD1. The trim removed 7 bases at V and 7 bases at J, leaving 7 bases unmatched. The CDR3 covers 14 residues. The germline V gene has CDR1 MNHNY and CDR2 SVGAGI (reference sequence). The CDR3 DNA is TGTGCCAGCACCCGGGACAGGGGGCGCGGTGAAGCTTTCTTT. It translates to CASTRDRGRGEAFF.